The 25 T cell receptor beta chains below were found in one sample sequenced in a study of blood T cells in healthy people across ages. A J-beta primer mix and a sample-barcoded 5' primer were used in a second PCR of roughly 6 to 11 cycles. TCRdb re-analysed the 5' RACE reads in MiXCR, keeping a single row per CDR3 protein. This sample has 800,000 to 950,000 distinct CDR3 sequences, with around 36% found just once. The sequenced sample consisted of blood. Receptors were obtained from a man younger than 35 in good health.

The chain combines TRBV20-1 with TRBJ2-1, with 7 bases matching TRBD1. Trimming removed 6 bases from V and 10 bases from J; junction bases left unmatched: 9. The CDR3 runs 12 residues. Germline-derived CDR1 and CDR2 are DFQATT and SNEGSKA (reference sequence). CDR3 DNA sequence: TGCAGTGCAACTGGGACAGCCTACGAGCAGTTCTTC. This sequence encodes CSATGTAYEQFF.

The chain joins TRBV20-1 to TRBJ1-2; D unclear. Germline CDR1 reads DFQATT; CDR2 reads SNEGSKA (reference sequence). CDR3 size: 15 residues. V was trimmed by 2 bases and J by 2 bases, leaving 15 bases between them. The CDR3 sequence is CSARSSGSRNYGYTF. Here the CDR3 DNA reads TGCAGTGCTAGATCGTCCGGGTCGCGGAACTATGGCTACACCTTC.

There are a few counts of this clonotype. The chain has TRBV9 and TRBJ2-3; no definite D call. Germline CDR1 is SGDLS and CDR2 is YYNGEE. CDR3 length: 14 residues. V lost 6 bases to trimming and J lost 3 bases, with 14 bases between them. This CDR3 is CASTLGLGTDTQYF. The CDR3 DNA reads TGTGCCAGCACCTTAGGGCTAGGGACAGATACGCAGTATTTT.

Notes on this clonotype: A clone one base away is much larger, so this may be a read error. The chain employs TRBV6-5 and TRBJ1-2; D perhaps matches TRBD1 (6 bases). The CDR3 runs 14 residues. In germline, CDR1 is MNHEY, CDR2 SVGAGI. The V end lost 5 bases, the J end lost 4 bases, and 14 bases lay between the germline ends. CDR3 in DNA: TGTGCCAGCAGTGACGGACAGACTCTCTATGGCTACACCTTC. Its protein is CASSDGQTLYGYTF.

The CDR3 DNA reads as TGTGCCAGCAGACTCTCCGGGGGCTCGGCGGGTGAGCAGTTCTTC. This sequence encodes CASRLSGGSAGEQFF. J is TRBJ2-1 and V is TRBV6-2 or TRBV6-3; the D gene could be TRBD1 or TRBD2 (6 bases each). Trimming left V 6 bases short and J 9 bases short, with 21 bases between. The CDR3 has 15 amino acids. The germline V gene has CDR1 MNHEY and CDR2 SVGEGT.

On this clonotype itself: The junction shows a germline mismatch at one end, possibly a read error. This sequence joins TRBV12-3 or TRBV12-4 and TRBJ1-4; maybe TRBD1 (5 bases). This CDR3 spans 15 amino acids. The CDR3 DNA reads as TGTGCCGGCAGCCCCCCCGGGGCTAGGGTTGAAAAACTGTTTTTT. This translates into CAGSPPGARVEKLFF.

Worth noting for this clonotype: A read error may explain this, as a much larger clone is one base away. The V and J genes are TRBV20-1 and TRBJ2-3; 7 bases map to TRBD2. This CDR3 region has 15 residues. Germline CDR1 is DFQATT and CDR2 is SNEGSKA (reference sequence). V dropped 7 bases and J dropped 0; count of bases not matched to a gene: 10. CDR3: CSVPPPGLSTDTQYF. CDR3 DNA: TGCAGTGTACCACCCCCGGGACTAAGCACAGATACGCAGTATTTT.

The chain has TRBV29-1 and TRBJ2-1, with TRBD1 identical over 8 bases. The length of the CDR3 is 13 residues. Germline CDR1 SQVTM, CDR2 ANQGSEA. In nucleotides, the CDR3 is TGCAGTTCCGGGACAGGAGGTAGGGATGAGCAGTTCTTC. Its protein is CSSGTGGRDEQFF.

This clonotype was picked up many times. The rearrangement joins TRBV15 to TRBJ1-2; D uncertain. The CDR3 has 14 amino acids. V was pared by 0 bases and J by 4 bases, with 9 bases between. Germline loops: CDR1 LNHNV, CDR2 YYDKDF (reference sequence). The CDR3 protein is CATSRDPGSYGYTF. CDR3 sequence (DNA): TGTGCCACCAGCAGAGATCCGGGCTCCTATGGCTACACCTTC.

The genes are TRBV7-2 and TRBJ2-3; 8 nucleotides agree with TRBD2. Germline CDR1 is SGHTA and CDR2 is FQGNSA. Trimming cost V 0 bases and J 11 bases; bases outside gene matches: 7. The CDR3 sequence is 14 residues long. CDR3 residues: CASSLAGSGALQYF. Here the CDR3 DNA reads TGTGCCAGCAGCTTAGCGGGTAGCGGGGCGCTGCAGTATTTT. Combining the CDR3 with reference TRBV7-2 and TRBJ2-3 gives the whole variable domain GAGVSQSPSNKVTEKGKDVELRCDPISGHTALYWYRQSLGQGLEFLIYFQGNSAPDKSGLPSDRFSAERTGGSVSTLTIQRTQQEDSAVYLCASSLAGSGALQYFGPGTRLTVL.

This clonotype was picked up a small number of times. The chain couples TRBV6-5 to TRBJ1-1, with D unresolved. Trimming removed 6 bases at V and 4 bases at J, with 15 bases between. The CDR3 runs 14 residues. Germline V gene data show CDR1 as MNHEY and CDR2 as SVGAGI. CDR3 in amino acids: CASSPTDQSTEAFF. Written as DNA, the CDR3 is TGTGCCAGCAGCCCGACCGACCAATCCACTGAAGCTTTCTTT.

This clonotype appeared once. The J gene is TRBJ1-3, the V gene TRBV27, with 7 bases matching TRBD1. Germline V gives CDR1 MNHEY, CDR2 SMNVEV (reference sequence). CDR3 length: 16 residues. Losses at the gene ends were 3 bases for V and 0 bases for J; bases not matched to a gene: 5. For the CDR3, the DNA is TGTGCCAGCAGTTTCAAGGGGGCCAACTCTGGAAACACCATATATTTT. It yields the protein CASSFKGANSGNTIYF.

Comments on this clonotype: A junction end diverges from the germline sequence, so it may reflect a read error. The rearrangement joins TRBV7-3 to TRBJ2-3, with D perhaps matching TRBD2 (6 bases). This CDR3 region has 14 residues. Germline CDR1 reads SGHTA; CDR2 reads FQGTGA. The CDR3 DNA reads as TGTGCCAGCAGCTTGCGCGGGGCGGCAGATGCGCAGTATTTC. Its protein product is CASSLRGAADAQYF.

This sequence joins TRBV11-2 and TRBJ2-1; D possibly corresponds to TRBD2 (6 bases). This CDR3 has 18 residues. CDR1 is SGHAT and CDR2 is FQNNGV in the germline V gene. Trimming shortened V by 1 base and J by 10 bases, and 26 bases separated the two germline ends. Written as DNA, the CDR3 is TGTGCCAGCAGCTTAGTTTCGGCAGCGGCCCTCACGGGGGAAGAGCAGTTCTTC. Its translation: CASSLVSAAALTGEEQFF.

There are a few counts of this clonotype. The rearrangement uses TRBV6-2 or TRBV6-3 and TRBJ2-5; no firm D call. The V end was cut by 6 bases, the J end by 0 bases, with 11 bases between. The CDR3 contains 14 residues. CDR1 and CDR2 from the germline V gene are MNHEY and SVGEGT. The CDR3 sequence is CASSQEQYQETQYF. Written as DNA, the CDR3 is TGTGCCAGCAGCCAGGAACAGTACCAAGAGACCCAGTACTTC.

The chain carries TRBV20-1 and TRBJ2-1; the D is unclear. Trimming took 5 bases from V and 8 from J, leaving 13 bases between them. The CDR3 is 12 residues long. CDR1 DFQATT and CDR2 SNEGSKA come from the germline V gene (reference sequence). CDR3 DNA sequence: TGCAGTGCTTCCCCCGAGCTTGATGAGCAGTTCTTC. Encoded protein: CSASPELDEQFF.

This clonotype was seen a handful of times. The CDR3: CASSYRGFETQYF. The CDR3 DNA follows: TGTGCCAGCAGTTACAGGGGTTTCGAGACCCAGTACTTC. The chain is built from TRBV6-5 and TRBJ2-5; D might be TRBD1 (5 bases). V shed 2 bases and J shed 5 bases, with 9 bases lying between them. Germline loops: CDR1 MNHEY, CDR2 SVGAGI. CDR3 size: 13 residues.

The gene calls are TRBV7-2 and TRBJ2-7; D is perhaps TRBD2 (5 bases). Trimming took 0 bases from V and 0 from J, leaving 12 bases between them. Germline V gives CDR1 SGHTA, CDR2 FQGNSA. This CDR3 contains 16 residues. CDR3 sequence (DNA): TGTGCCAGCAGCTTAGCCCAGGACTGGCCCTCCTACGAGCAGTACTTC. It is translated as CASSLAQDWPSYEQYF.

The J gene is TRBJ2-5, the V gene TRBV7-6; 7 bases line up with TRBD2. The DNA end lines up better with TRBJ2-7; the J call may be wrong. This CDR3 has 13 residues. CDR1 and CDR2 (germline): SGHVS, FNYEAQ. The CDR3 region has the DNA TGTGCCAGCAGACTAGGGGAGGGAAACGAGCAGTACTTC. It yields the protein CASRLGEGNEQYF.

Details on this clonotype: At one of its ends the junction is not consistent with the germline gene, which may arise from a read error. V and J are TRBV12-3 or TRBV12-4 and TRBJ1-4; D unclear. The CDR3 has 16 residues. The CDR3 nucleotides read TGTGCCAACAGTTTACCCCCAGGCGAACACGGGGAAAAACTGTTTTTT. Amino acids: CANSLPPGEHGEKLFF.

CDR3 sequence reads: CASSLQGRGYGYTF. The CDR3 DNA reads TGTGCCAGCAGTTTACAGGGAAGGGGCTATGGCTACACCTTC. The V and J genes are TRBV6-2 or TRBV6-3 and TRBJ1-2; weak D call: TRBD1 (6 bases). The CDR3 length is 14 residues. V dropped 4 bases and J dropped 4 bases, with 13 bases sitting between them. The germline gives CDR1 MNHEY, CDR2 SVGEGT.

This clonotype has just a few counts. The rearrangement links TRBV4-2 to TRBJ2-6; no reliable D call. The CDR3 consists of 15 residues. Germline assignment: CDR1 LGHNA and CDR2 YNFKEQ. V was clipped by 3 bases and J by 2 bases, with 8 bases between them. CDR3 loop: CASSHGSTGANVLTF. CDR3 DNA sequence: TGTGCCAGCAGCCACGGTAGCACTGGGGCCAACGTCCTGACTTTC.

This clonotype turned up a few times. The chain carries TRBV6-5 and TRBJ1-5; D not resolved. V lost 6 bases, J lost 9 bases, and 15 bases lay in between. The CDR3 is made up of 13 amino acids. Germline V lookup: CDR1 MNHEY, CDR2 SVGAGI. This CDR3 reads CASSPSGVRPQHF. DNA for the CDR3: TGTGCCAGCAGCCCCAGTGGCGTTAGGCCCCAGCATTTT.

This clonotype came up a few times. The V and J genes are TRBV4-1 and TRBJ2-2; D is uncertain. There are 15 residues in the CDR3. Trimming pared 0 bases from V and 5 bases from J, leaving 10 bases between. Germline V gene data show CDR1 as MGHRA and CDR2 as YSYEKL. CDR3 sequence: CASSQDAGSTGELFF. DNA for the CDR3: TGCGCCAGCAGCCAAGATGCAGGTTCGACCGGGGAGCTGTTTTTT.

In its sample, this clonotype was seen a few times. A much bigger clone sits one base away, suggesting this may be a read error. J is TRBJ2-1 and V is TRBV7-9; 8 bases match TRBD1. CDR1 is SEHNR, CDR2 FQNEAQ, per germline (reference sequence). The CDR3 spans 15 residues. The junction had 15 bases not matched to a gene; V was cut back by 4 bases and J by 13 bases. The CDR3: CASSSPHRQGQTQFF. The CDR3 DNA follows: TGTGCCAGCAGCTCTCCTCACCGACAGGGGCAGACCCAGTTCTTC.